The 25 T cell receptor beta chains in this list originate from one sample, sequenced in a study of T cells after yellow fever vaccination. TCRdb reprocessed the 5' RACE reads with MiXCR, giving one entry per CDR3 protein. The sample lists 500,000 to 650,000 distinct CDR3 sequences, around an eighth seen once, with 15% in the top ten. Sample: PBMCs, taken on the day of the yellow fever booster vaccination. These receptors originate from a man younger than 45 who received the YFV17D yellow fever vaccine.

V usage is TRBV30 and J usage is TRBJ2-6; no definite D call. The CDR3 has 14 residues. CDR1 GTSNPN and CDR2 SVGIG come from the germline V gene (reference sequence). V shed 1 base and J shed 0 bases, with 4 bases lying between them. CDR3 sequence reads: CAWSGGSGANVLTF. DNA of the CDR3: TGTGCCTGGAGTGGTGGCTCTGGGGCCAACGTCCTGACTTTC.

The chain employs TRBV5-1 and TRBJ2-1; 10 nucleotides agree with TRBD2. The CDR3 sequence is 18 residues long. The J segment lost 0 bases and the V segment lost 2 bases, leaving 8 bases of the junction unmatched. Germline V gene sequence: CDR1 SGHRS, CDR2 YFSETQ. The CDR3 DNA sequence: TGCGCCAGCAGCTTAAAAGCGGGAGGGACGAGCTCCTACAATGAGCAGTTCTTC. This encodes CASSLKAGGTSSYNEQFF.

This clonotype was seen a handful of times. The V gene is TRBV5-1, the J gene TRBJ2-7; D is possibly TRBD2 (6 bases). This CDR3 spans 14 amino acids. Germline CDR1 and CDR2: SGHRS and YFSETQ. The V end lost 3 bases, the J end lost 3 bases, and 13 bases lay between the germline ends. The CDR3 DNA sequence: TGCGCCAGCAGCTCGGCGGGGCAGGACTACGAGCAGTACTTC. Protein product: CASSSAGQDYEQYF.

This clonotype was detected ten times or more. This rearrangement joins TRBV5-1 to TRBJ2-1; D is unresolved. Germline V gene sequence: CDR1 SGHRS, CDR2 YFSETQ. Trimming took off 0 bases at V and 9 bases at J, with 7 bases between the two ends. This CDR3 comprises 12 residues. DNA of the CDR3: TGCGCCAGCAGCTTGGCTGGACCTGAGCAGTTCTTC. Translated, it gives CASSLAGPEQFF.

In its sample, this clonotype was seen a few times. The chain recombines TRBV6-5 with TRBJ2-1; 10 bases match TRBD2. Per germline, CDR1 MNHEY and CDR2 SVGAGI. This CDR3 contains 15 residues. The V gene end was trimmed by 3 bases and the J gene end by 9 bases; junction bases not matched to a gene: 8. CDR3 protein: CASSYRSSGSPEQFF. CDR3 sequence (DNA): TGTGCCAGCAGTTATAGGTCTAGCGGGAGCCCTGAGCAGTTCTTC.

The table lists this clonotype with many counts. The V gene is TRBV5-1, the J gene TRBJ2-7, with D possibly being TRBD2 (5 bases). V shed 4 bases and J shed 2 bases, with 10 bases lying between them. Germline V gene sequence: CDR1 SGHRS, CDR2 YFSETQ. The CDR3 has 13 residues. Here the CDR3 reads CASSASGTYEQYF. As DNA, the CDR3 is TGCGCCAGCAGCGCGAGCGGAACCTACGAGCAGTACTTC.

This clonotype has ten or more counts. An end of the junction differs from the germline gene, which may be a read error. V is TRBV5-1 and J is TRBJ2-1, with D unresolved. CDR1 is SGHRS, CDR2 YFSETQ, per germline. This CDR3 has 11 residues. CDR3 coding DNA: TGTGCCAGCAGCTTAACCAATGAGCAGTTCTTC. It encodes CASSLTNEQFF.

This clonotype was recorded a few times. CDR3 nucleotide sequence: TGCGCCAGCAGCAGGGGCCTCGGGACTAGCGGGGTTTCGGGCTCCTACAATGAGCAGTTCTTC. Translated, it gives CASSRGLGTSGVSGSYNEQFF. The chain links TRBV10-1 to TRBJ2-1; 13 nucleotides align to TRBD2. The junction had 17 bases not matched to a gene; V was cut back by 6 bases and J by 0 bases. The CDR3 contains 21 residues. The germline CDR1 and CDR2 sequences are WNHNN and SYGVQD (reference sequence).

The chain employs TRBV27 and TRBJ1-6, with D uncertain. The CDR3 consists of 13 residues. The V gene lost 5 bases and the J gene lost 6 bases, with 8 bases spanning the gap. The germline V gene encodes CDR1 MNHEY and CDR2 SMNVEV (reference sequence). The CDR3 is CASSLGPNSPLHF. CDR3 coding DNA: TGTGCCAGCAGTCTGGGTCCTAATTCACCCCTCCACTTT.

This clonotype was recorded at least ten times. V usage is TRBV20-1 and J usage is TRBJ2-3; D may be TRBD1 (6 bases). The CDR3 length is 12 residues. Trimming shortened V by 6 bases and J by 1 base, and 8 bases separated the two germline ends. CDR1 and CDR2 (germline): DFQATT, SNEGSKA (reference sequence). The CDR3 region has the DNA TGCAGTGCGGACAGTGGCACAGATACGCAGTATTTT. Protein sequence: CSADSGTDTQYF.

This clonotype was recorded many times. The chain has TRBV5-1 and TRBJ2-7; 7 bases are shared with TRBD2. This CDR3 region has 14 residues. CDR1 and CDR2 (germline): SGHRS, YFSETQ. The V gene end was trimmed by 1 base and the J gene end by 6 bases; junction bases not matched to a gene: 7. CDR3 sequence (DNA): TGCGCCAGCAGCTTGACGGGAGGCCGACTCGAGCAGTACTTC. This gives the protein CASSLTGGRLEQYF.

This clonotype was detected ten times or more. The genes are TRBV2 and TRBJ1-4; no clear D gene. V was clipped by 1 base and J by 12 bases, with 12 bases between them. The CDR3 sequence is 13 residues long. CDR1 SNHLY and CDR2 FYNNEI come from the germline V gene. CDR3 amino acids: CASSEGGWVELFF. As DNA, the CDR3 is TGTGCCAGCAGTGAAGGGGGTTGGGTGGAACTGTTTTTT.

This clonotype was recorded a few times. This chain connects TRBV2 to TRBJ2-3, with 9 bases matching TRBD2. The CDR3 loop spans 13 amino acids. The germline V gene encodes CDR1 SNHLY and CDR2 FYNNEI. V was clipped by 11 bases and J by 2 bases; unmatched bases: 5. In DNA, the CDR3 is TGTGCCGCCAGCGGGGGGTCCACAGATACGCAGTATTTT. Its protein is CAASGGSTDTQYF.

The V gene is TRBV20-1, the J gene TRBJ2-1; 7 bases are a match to TRBD2. V shed 3 bases and J 5 bases; nucleotides not matched to a gene: 4. This CDR3 comprises 13 residues. Germline V gives CDR1 DFQATT, CDR2 SNEGSKA (reference sequence). In nucleotides, the CDR3 is TGCAGTGCTAGTTACCTAGCGGACAATGAGCAGTTCTTC. It is translated as CSASYLADNEQFF.

The chain is built from TRBV20-1 and TRBJ2-2, with TRBD2 matching over 7 bases. This CDR3 spans 14 amino acids. The junction had 7 bases not matched to a gene; V was cut back by 2 bases and J by 7 bases. In germline, CDR1 is DFQATT, CDR2 SNEGSKA (reference sequence). The CDR3 DNA reads as TGCAGTGCTAGAATAGCGGGCACCCTCGGGGAGCTGTTTTTT. This sequence encodes CSARIAGTLGELFF.

This clonotype was found a few times. This chain uses TRBV20-1 with TRBJ2-4; a possible D gene is TRBD2 (6 bases). Per the germline V gene, CDR1 is DFQATT and CDR2 is SNEGSKA (reference sequence). Deletions cut 1 base from V and 3 bases from J, with 13 bases between. The CDR3 is 15 residues long. The CDR3 region has the DNA TGCAGTGCTAGAGTGGGGGGAGGTGTCAAAAACATTCAGTACTTC. Translated, it gives CSARVGGGVKNIQYF.

In its sample, this clonotype was seen a few times. This chain joins TRBV5-1 and TRBJ2-3; no clear D. This CDR3 spans 14 amino acids. Trimming took off 2 bases at V and 4 bases at J, with 11 bases between the two ends. Per germline, CDR1 SGHRS and CDR2 YFSETQ. CDR3 loop: CASSFDWGPDTQYF. The DNA for the CDR3 is TGCGCCAGCAGCTTCGACTGGGGTCCAGATACGCAGTATTTT.

J is TRBJ2-2 and V is TRBV29-1; D possibly uses TRBD1 or TRBD2 (5 bases each). The CDR3 spans 13 residues. Trimming left V 0 bases short and J 6 bases short, with 8 bases between. Germline V CDR1 and CDR2: SQVTM, ANQGSEA. The CDR3 sequence: CSVEEEGPGELFF. Written as DNA, the CDR3 is TGCAGCGTTGAAGAAGAGGGGCCCGGGGAGCTGTTTTTT.

The rearrangement uses TRBV6-2 or TRBV6-3 and TRBJ2-7; maybe TRBD1 (6 bases). Per germline, CDR1 MNHEY and CDR2 SVGEGT. The CDR3 is 18 amino acids. V shed 7 bases and J shed 2 bases, with 27 bases lying between them. This CDR3 reads CASKIATGPADTTYEQYF. CDR3 DNA: TGTGCCAGCAAGATAGCGACAGGCCCAGCGGATACGACCTACGAGCAGTACTTC.

This clonotype came up a few times. The rearrangement joins TRBV12-3 or TRBV12-4 to TRBJ1-2, with TRBD1 as a possible D gene (6 bases). The CDR3 is made up of 12 amino acids. The ends were cut back, 6 bases at V and 9 bases at J, with 14 bases in the middle. The CDR3 region is CASSLGAGSYTF. The CDR3 region has the DNA TGTGCCAGCAGCCTGGGGGCAGGGAGCTACACCTTC.

The gene calls are TRBV7-3 and TRBJ2-1; 9 bases agree with TRBD2. The germline V gene encodes CDR1 SGHTA and CDR2 FQGTGA. The CDR3 covers 16 residues. The trim removed 0 bases at V and 7 bases at J, leaving 7 bases unmatched. The DNA for the CDR3 is TGTGCCAGCAGCTTAACGTTTAGCGGGAGCGGAAATGAGCAGTTCTTC. It is translated as CASSLTFSGSGNEQFF.

The V call is TRBV7-2, the J call TRBJ2-7; perhaps D is TRBD1 or TRBD2 (5 bases each). Germline CDR1 is SGHTA and CDR2 is FQGNSA. CDR3 length: 13 residues. V was cut by 2 bases and J by 9 bases, with 14 bases left in between. The CDR3 DNA sequence: TGTGCCAGCAGCTTATGGGGCCCCGAGGGGCAGTACTTC. Its protein is CASSLWGPEGQYF.

This rearrangement joins TRBV20-1 to TRBJ1-2; 9 bases are shared with TRBD1. The CDR3 spans 14 residues. The V gene end was trimmed by 5 bases and the J gene end by 8 bases; junction bases not matched to a gene: 12. In germline, CDR1 is DFQATT, CDR2 SNEGSKA (reference sequence). The CDR3 sequence is CSAPLPGQGGGYTF. The CDR3 region has the DNA TGCAGTGCTCCTTTACCGGGACAGGGAGGAGGCTACACCTTC.

The CDR3 bases are TGCAGTGCTAGCCAAGGAACTAGCGGGTTCTACGAGCAGTACTTC. It codes for CSASQGTSGFYEQYF. The chain recombines TRBV20-1 with TRBJ2-7; TRBD2 agrees at 9 bases. The CDR3 loop spans 15 amino acids. With V trimmed by 3 bases and J by 3 bases, 9 bases remained unmatched. Germline CDR1 reads DFQATT; CDR2 reads SNEGSKA (reference sequence).

The chain is built from TRBV24-1 and TRBJ2-2; TRBD2 matches at 7 bases. V was clipped by 0 bases and J by 4 bases; unmatched bases: 1. This CDR3 is built from 15 residues. From germline, CDR1 is KGHDR and CDR2 SFDVKD. The CDR3 region has the DNA TGTGCCACCAGTGATTTGGGGACTACCACCGGGGAGCTGTTTTTT. It is translated as CATSDLGTTTGELFF.